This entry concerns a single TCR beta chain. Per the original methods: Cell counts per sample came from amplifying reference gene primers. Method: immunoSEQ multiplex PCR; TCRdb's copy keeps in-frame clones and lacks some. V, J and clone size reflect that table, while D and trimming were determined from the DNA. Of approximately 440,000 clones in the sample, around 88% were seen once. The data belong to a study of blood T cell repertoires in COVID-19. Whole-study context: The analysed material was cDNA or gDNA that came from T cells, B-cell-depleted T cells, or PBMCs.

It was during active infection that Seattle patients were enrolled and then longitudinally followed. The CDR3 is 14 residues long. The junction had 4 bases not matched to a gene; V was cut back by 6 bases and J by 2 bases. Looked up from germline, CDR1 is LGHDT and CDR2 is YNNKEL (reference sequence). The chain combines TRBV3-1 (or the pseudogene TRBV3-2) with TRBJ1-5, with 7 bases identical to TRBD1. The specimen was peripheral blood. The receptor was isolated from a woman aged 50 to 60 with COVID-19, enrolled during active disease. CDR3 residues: CASSDRVGNQPQHF. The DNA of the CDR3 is TGTGCCAGCAGTGACAGGGTCGGCAATCAGCCCCAGCATTTT.